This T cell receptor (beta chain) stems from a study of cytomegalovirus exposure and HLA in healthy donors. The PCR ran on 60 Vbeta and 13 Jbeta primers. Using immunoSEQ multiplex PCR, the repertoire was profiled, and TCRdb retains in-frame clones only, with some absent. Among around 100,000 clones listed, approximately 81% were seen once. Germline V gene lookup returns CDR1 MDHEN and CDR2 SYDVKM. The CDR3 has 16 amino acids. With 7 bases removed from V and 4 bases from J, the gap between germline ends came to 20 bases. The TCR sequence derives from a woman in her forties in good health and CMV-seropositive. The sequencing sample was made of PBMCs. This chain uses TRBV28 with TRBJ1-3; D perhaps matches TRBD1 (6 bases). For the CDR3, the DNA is TGTGCCAGCAATCCACCGGGACACGGGGCAGGAAACACCATATATTTT. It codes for CASNPPGHGAGNTIYF.